The sequence of this T cell receptor beta chain was determined in a study of human T cells and chemical hapten exposure. At the level of the study: Diagnoses of alopecia areata, totalis or universalis occurred in mostly female patients.

The trim removed 6 bases at V and 3 bases at J, leaving 11 bases unmatched. CDR3 length: 18 amino acids. CDR1 MNHEY and CDR2 SVGEGT come from the germline V gene. Regarding time point: patch test 3, about 24 weeks after DPC sensitization. The treatment: therapeutic diphenylcyclopropenone sensitization with weekly scalp DPC. Overall study findings and caveats: Expanded TCR counts at PT1 were positively correlated with the patch test score. Those TCRs sitting above 1 in 1000 frequency stayed the same with DPC sensitization.

TCRdb analysed the RACE reads with MiXCR anew, one entry per CDR3 protein. The sample shows 150,000 to 200,000 distinct CDR3 sequences, around a quarter of them seen only once. Worth noting for this clonotype: As yet, its antigen is unknown.

The gene calls are TRBV6-2 or TRBV6-3 and TRBJ2-3; the match to TRBD2 covers 14 bases. The source is a middle-aged woman with alopecia areata. Some clones in this sample may be carry-over from other donors' samples. The sample here was whole blood, taken in connection with sensitization to the hapten diphenylcyclopropenone (DPC). CDR3 DNA sequence: TGTGCCAGCAGGACTAGACTAGCGGGAGGGCCTTTAACAGATACGCAGTATTTT. It translates to CASRTRLAGGPLTDTQYF.